This T cell receptor (beta chain) emerged from a study of blood T cell repertoires in COVID-19. For the study at large: The cDNA or gDNA used as material had been derived from T cells, B-cell-depleted T cells, or PBMCs.

In the authors' workflow: Estimated nucleated cell counts came from reference gene primer amplification. Method: immunoSEQ multiplex PCR; TCRdb's copy keeps in-frame clones and lacks some. The DNA was the basis for D and trimming; V, J and clone size are from that table. The sample holds fewer than 400,000 clones; roughly 88% are singletons and the top ten take over 4.5%. Participant ages covered about 18 to 89 years across about 22 US areas. For recovered donors of Cohort 3, there were two negative PCRs, clearance, or symptom resolution. CDR1 and CDR2 from the germline V gene are SEHNR and FQNEAQ (reference sequence). J gave up 7 bases and V 5 bases, and 8 bases lay outside the gene matches. The CDR3 runs 15 residues.

The receptor was isolated from a man aged 25-45 years who had recovered from COVID-19. V and J are TRBV7-9 and TRBJ2-1; 10 bases are shared with TRBD2. The sequenced material came from PBMCs or T cells enriched from blood (not recorded which). Written as DNA, the CDR3 is TGTGCCAGCAGCGCGAGCGGGGGGGCCAGGAATGAGCAGTTCTTC. Residues: CASSASGGARNEQFF.